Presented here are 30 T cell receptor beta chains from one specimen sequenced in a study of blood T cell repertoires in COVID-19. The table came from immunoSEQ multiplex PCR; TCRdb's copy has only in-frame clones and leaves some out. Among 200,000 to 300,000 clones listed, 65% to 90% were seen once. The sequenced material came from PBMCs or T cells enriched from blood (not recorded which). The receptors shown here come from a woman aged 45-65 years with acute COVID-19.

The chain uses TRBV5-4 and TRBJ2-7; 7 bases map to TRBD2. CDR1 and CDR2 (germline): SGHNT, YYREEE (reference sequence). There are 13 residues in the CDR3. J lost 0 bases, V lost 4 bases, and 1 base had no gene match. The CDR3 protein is CASSPGGSYEQYF. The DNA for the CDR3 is TGTGCCAGCAGCCCGGGGGGCTCCTACGAGCAGTACTTC. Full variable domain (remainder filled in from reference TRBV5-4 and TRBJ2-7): ETGVTQSPTHLIKTRGQQVTLRCSSQSGHNTVSWYQQALGQGPQFIFQYYREEENGRGNFPPRFSGLQFPNYSSELNVNALELDDSALYLCASSPGGSYEQYFGPGTRLTVT.

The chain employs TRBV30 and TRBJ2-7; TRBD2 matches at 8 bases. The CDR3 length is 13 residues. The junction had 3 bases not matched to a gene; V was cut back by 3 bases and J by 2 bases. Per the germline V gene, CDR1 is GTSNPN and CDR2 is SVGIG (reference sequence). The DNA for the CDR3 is TGTGCCTGGAGAAGCGGGGGACCCTACGAGCAGTACTTC. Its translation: CAWRSGGPYEQYF.

The CDR3 nucleotides read TGTGCCAGCAGCGTGGCGGGACAGGGGAACACTGAAGCTTTCTTT. It encodes CASSVAGQGNTEAFF. The chain joins TRBV9 to TRBJ1-1, with 9 positions matching TRBD1. This CDR3 is 15 amino acids long. The germline V gene has CDR1 SGDLS and CDR2 YYNGEE. Trimming at V came to 2 bases and at J to 1 base, leaving 3 bases not matched to a gene.

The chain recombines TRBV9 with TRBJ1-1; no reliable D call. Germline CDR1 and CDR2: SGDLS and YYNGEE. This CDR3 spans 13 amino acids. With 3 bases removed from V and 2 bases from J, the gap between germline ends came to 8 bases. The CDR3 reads CASSGSRNTEAFF. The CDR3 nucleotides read TGTGCCAGCAGCGGTTCTCGTAACACTGAAGCTTTCTTT. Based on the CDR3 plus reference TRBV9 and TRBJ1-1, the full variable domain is DSGVTQTPKHLITATGQRVTLRCSPRSGDLSVYWYQQSLDQGLQFLIQYYNGEERAKGNILERFSAQQFPDLHSELNLSSLELGDSALYFCASSGSRNTEAFFGQGTRLTVV.

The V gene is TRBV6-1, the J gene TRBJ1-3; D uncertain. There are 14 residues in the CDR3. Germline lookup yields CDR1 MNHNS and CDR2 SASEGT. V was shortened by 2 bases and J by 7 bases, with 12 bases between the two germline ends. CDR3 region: CASSELGLFNTIYF. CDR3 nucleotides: TGTGCCAGCAGTGAATTAGGACTCTTCAACACCATATATTTT.

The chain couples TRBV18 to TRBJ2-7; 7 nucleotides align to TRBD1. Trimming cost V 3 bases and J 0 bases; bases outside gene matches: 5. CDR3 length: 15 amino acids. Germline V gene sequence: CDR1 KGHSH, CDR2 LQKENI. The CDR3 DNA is TGTGCCAGCTCACCGCGTGGACAGGACTCCTACGAGCAGTACTTC. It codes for CASSPRGQDSYEQYF.

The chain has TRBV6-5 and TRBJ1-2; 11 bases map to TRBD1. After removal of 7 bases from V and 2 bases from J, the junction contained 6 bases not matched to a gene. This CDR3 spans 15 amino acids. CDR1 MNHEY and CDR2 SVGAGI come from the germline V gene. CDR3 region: CASISGQGANYGYTF. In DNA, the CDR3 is TGTGCCAGCATCTCCGGACAGGGGGCCAACTATGGCTACACCTTC.

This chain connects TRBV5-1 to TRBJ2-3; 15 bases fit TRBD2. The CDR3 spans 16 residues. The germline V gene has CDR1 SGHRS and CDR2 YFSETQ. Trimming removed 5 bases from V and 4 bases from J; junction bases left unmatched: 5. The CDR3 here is CASRSGLAGGSDTQYF. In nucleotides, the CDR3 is TGCGCCAGCAGATCGGGACTAGCGGGGGGTTCAGATACGCAGTATTTT.

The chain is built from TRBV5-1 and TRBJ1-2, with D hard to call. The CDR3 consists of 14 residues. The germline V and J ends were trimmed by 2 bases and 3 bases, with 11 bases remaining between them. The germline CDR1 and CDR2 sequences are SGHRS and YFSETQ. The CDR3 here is CASSFEGRDYGYTF. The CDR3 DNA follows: TGCGCCAGCAGCTTCGAGGGTCGCGACTATGGCTACACCTTC.

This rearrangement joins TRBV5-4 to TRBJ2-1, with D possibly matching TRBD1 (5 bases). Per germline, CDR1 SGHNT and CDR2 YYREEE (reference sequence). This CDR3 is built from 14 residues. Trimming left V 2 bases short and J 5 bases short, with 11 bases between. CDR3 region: CASSLDTGHNEQFF. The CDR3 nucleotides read TGTGCCAGCAGCTTAGATACAGGTCACAATGAGCAGTTCTTC.

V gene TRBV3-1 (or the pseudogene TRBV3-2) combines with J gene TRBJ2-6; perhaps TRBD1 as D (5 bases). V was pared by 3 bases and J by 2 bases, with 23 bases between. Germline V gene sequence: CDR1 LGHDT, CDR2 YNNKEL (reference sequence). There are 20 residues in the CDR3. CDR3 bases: TGTGCCAGCAGCCAGGCCGCAATACAAGGGGCTATCCCTGGGGCCAACGTCCTGACTTTC. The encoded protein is CASSQAAIQGAIPGANVLTF.

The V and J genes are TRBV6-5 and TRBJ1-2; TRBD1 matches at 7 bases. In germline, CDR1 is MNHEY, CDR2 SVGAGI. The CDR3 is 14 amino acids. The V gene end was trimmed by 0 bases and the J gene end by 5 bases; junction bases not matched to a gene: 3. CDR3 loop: CASSYSSGGYGYTF. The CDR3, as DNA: TGTGCCAGCAGTTACTCGTCAGGGGGTTATGGCTACACCTTC.

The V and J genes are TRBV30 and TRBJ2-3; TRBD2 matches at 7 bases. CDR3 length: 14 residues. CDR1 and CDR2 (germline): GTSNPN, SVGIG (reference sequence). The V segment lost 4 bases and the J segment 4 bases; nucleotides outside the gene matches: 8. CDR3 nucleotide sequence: TGTGCCTGGACTCGGCAGGGAGGGTCAGATACGCAGTATTTT. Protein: CAWTRQGGSDTQYF.

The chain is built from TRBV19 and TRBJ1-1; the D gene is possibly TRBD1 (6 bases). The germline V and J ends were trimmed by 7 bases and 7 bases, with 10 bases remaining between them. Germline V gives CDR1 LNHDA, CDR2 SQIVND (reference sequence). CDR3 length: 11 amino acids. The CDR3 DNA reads TGTGCCAGTACAGGGGCGGGTGAAGCTTTCTTT. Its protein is CASTGAGEAFF.

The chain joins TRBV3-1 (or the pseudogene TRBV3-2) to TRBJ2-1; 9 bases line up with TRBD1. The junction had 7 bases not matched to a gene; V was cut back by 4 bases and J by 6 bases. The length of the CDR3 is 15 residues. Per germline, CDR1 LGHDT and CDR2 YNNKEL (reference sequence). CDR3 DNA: TGTGCCAGCAGCCTAGGACAGGGGCTGACCAATGAGCAGTTCTTC. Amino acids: CASSLGQGLTNEQFF.

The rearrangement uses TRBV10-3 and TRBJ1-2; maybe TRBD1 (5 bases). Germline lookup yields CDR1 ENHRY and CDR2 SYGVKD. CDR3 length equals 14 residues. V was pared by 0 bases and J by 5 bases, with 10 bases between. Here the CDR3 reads CAISESTARYGYTF. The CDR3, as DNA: TGTGCCATCAGTGAGTCGACAGCCAGATATGGCTACACCTTC.

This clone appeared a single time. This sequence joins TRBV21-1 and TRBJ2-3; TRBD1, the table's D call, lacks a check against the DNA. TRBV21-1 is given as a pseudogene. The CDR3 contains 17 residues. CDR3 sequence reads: CASSKAKGHLSTDTQYF. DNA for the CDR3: TGTGCCAGCAGCAAAGCAAAGGGGCACCTTAGCACAGATACGCAGTATTTT.

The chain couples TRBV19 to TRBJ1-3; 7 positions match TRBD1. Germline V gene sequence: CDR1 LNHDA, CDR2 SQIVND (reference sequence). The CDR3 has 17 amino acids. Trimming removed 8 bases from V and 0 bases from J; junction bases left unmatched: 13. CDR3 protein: CASLDRLVPHSGNTIYF. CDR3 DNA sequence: TGTGCCAGTTTGGACAGGTTGGTCCCCCACTCTGGAAACACCATATATTTT.

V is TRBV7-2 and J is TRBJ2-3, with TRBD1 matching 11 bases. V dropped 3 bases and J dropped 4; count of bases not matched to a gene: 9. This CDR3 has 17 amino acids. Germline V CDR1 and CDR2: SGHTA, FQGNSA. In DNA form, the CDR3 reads TGTGCCAGCAGCTTGGGGACAGGGGGTGAAAAGGCAGATACGCAGTATTTT. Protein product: CASSLGTGGEKADTQYF.

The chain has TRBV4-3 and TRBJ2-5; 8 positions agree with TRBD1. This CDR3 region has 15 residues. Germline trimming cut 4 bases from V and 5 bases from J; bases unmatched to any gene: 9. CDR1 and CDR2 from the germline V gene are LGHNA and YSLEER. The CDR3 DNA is TGCGCCAGCAGCCCAACCGGGACAGGAGGGGAGACCCAGTACTTC. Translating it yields CASSPTGTGGETQYF.

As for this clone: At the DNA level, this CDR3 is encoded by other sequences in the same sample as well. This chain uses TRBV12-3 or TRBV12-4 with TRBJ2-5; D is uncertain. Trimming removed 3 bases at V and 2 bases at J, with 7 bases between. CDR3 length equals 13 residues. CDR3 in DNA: TGTGCCAGCAGTTTCGGCAGGCAAGAGACCCAGTACTTC. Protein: CASSFGRQETQYF.

CDR3: CASSLGTGKEQYF. For the CDR3, the DNA is TGTGCCAGCAGTTTAGGGACAGGGAAAGAGCAGTACTTC. The gene calls are TRBV12-3 or TRBV12-4 and TRBJ2-7; TRBD1 matches at 8 bases. J lost 7 bases, V lost 1 base, and 3 bases had no gene match. CDR3 size: 13 residues.

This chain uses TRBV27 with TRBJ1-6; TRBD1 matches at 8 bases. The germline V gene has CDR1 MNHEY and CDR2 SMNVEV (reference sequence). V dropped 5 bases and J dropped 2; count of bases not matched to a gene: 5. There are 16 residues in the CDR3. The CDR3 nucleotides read TGTGCCAGCAGTATACAGGGGGGGACCTATAATTCACCCCTCCACTTT. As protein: CASSIQGGTYNSPLHF.

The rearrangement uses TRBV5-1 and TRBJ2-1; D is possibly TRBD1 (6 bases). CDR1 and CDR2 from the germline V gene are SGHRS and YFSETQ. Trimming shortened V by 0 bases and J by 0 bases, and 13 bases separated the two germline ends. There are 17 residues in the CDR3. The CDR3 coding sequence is TGCGCCAGCAGCTTGGAAGGGGGTGTTAGCTCCTACAATGAGCAGTTCTTC. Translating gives CASSLEGGVSSYNEQFF.

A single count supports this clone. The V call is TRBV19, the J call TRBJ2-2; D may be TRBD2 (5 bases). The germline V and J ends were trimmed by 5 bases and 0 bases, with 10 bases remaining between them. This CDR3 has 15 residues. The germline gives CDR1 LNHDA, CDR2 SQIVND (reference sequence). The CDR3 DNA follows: TGTGCCAGTAGTTGGGGAGTATCGAACACCGGGGAGCTGTTTTTT. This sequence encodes CASSWGVSNTGELFF.

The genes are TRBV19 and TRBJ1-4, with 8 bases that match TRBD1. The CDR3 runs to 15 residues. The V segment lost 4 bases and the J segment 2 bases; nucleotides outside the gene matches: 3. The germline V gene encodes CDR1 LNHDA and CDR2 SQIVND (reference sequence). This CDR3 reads CASSTQGATNEKLFF. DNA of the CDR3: TGTGCCAGTAGTACTCAGGGGGCGACTAATGAAAAACTGTTTTTT.

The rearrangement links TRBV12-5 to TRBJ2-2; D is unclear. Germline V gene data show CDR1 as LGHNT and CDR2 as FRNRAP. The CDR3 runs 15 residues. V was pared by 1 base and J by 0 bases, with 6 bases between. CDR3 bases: TGTGCTAGTGGTTTGGCCCCTACGAACACCGGGGAGCTGTTTTTT. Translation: CASGLAPTNTGELFF.

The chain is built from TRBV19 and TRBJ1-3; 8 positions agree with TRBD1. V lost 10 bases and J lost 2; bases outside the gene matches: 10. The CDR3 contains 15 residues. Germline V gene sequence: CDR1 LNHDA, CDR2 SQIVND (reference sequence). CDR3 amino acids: CATSDRDVTGNTIYF. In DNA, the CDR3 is TGTGCCACCTCGGACAGGGACGTAACTGGAAACACCATATATTTT.

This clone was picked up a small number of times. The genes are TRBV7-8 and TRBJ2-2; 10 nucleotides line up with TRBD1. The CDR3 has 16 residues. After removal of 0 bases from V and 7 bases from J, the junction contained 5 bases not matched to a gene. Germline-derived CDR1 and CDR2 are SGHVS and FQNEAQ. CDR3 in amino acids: CASSLAWGQGSGELFF. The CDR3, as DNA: TGTGCCAGCAGCTTAGCTTGGGGACAGGGGAGCGGGGAGCTGTTTTTT.

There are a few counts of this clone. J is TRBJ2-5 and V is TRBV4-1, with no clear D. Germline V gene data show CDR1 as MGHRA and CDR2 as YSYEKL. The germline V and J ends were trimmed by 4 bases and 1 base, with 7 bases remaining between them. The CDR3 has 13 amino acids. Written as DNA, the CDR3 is TGCGCCAGCAGCCTGACATCCCAAGAGACCCAGTACTTC. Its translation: CASSLTSQETQYF.